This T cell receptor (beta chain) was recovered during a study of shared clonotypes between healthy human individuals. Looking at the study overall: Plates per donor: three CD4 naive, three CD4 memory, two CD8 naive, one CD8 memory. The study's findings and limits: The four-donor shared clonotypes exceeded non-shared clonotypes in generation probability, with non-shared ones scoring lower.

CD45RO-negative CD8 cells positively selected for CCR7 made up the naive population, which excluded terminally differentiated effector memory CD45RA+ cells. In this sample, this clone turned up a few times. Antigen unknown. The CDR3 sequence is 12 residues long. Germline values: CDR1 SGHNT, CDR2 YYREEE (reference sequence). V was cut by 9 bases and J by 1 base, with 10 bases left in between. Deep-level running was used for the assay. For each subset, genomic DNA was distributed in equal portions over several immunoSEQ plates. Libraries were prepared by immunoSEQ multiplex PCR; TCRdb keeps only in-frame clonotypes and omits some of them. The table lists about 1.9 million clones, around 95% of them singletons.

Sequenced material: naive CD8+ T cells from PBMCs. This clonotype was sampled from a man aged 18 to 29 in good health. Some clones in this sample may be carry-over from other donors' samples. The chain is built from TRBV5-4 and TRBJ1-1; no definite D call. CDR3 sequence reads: CATHHGNTEAFF. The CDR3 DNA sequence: TGTGCCACTCACCATGGGAACACTGAAGCTTTCTTT. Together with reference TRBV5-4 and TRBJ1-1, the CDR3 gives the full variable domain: ETGVTQSPTHLIKTRGQQVTLRCSSQSGHNTVSWYQQALGQGPQFIFQYYREEENGRGNFPPRFSGLQFPNYSSELNVNALELDDSALYLCATHHGNTEAFFGQGTRLTVV.